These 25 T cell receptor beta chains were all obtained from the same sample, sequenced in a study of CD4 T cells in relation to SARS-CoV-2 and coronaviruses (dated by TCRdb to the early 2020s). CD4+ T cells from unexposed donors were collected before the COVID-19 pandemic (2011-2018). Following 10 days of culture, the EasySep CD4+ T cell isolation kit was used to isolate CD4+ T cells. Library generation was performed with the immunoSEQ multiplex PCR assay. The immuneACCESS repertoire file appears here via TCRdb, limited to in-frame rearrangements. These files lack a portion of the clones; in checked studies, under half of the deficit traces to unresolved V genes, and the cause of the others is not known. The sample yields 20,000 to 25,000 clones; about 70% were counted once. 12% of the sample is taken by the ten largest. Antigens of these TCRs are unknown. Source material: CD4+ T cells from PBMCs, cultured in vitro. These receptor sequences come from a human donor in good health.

The CDR3, as DNA: TGCGCCAGCAGCATAGGACTAGCGGGAGGATCCGAGACCCAGTACTTC. Residues: CASSIGLAGGSETQYF. The chain has TRBV5-1 and TRBJ2-5; TRBD2 agrees at 14 bases. Germline loops: CDR1 SGHRS, CDR2 YFSETQ. Unmatched junction bases numbered 7, after V lost 4 bases and J lost 5 bases. The length of the CDR3 is 16 residues. The complete variable domain, with remaining parts taken from reference TRBV5-1 and TRBJ2-5, reads KAGVTQTPRYLIKTRGQQVTLSCSPISGHRSVSWYQQTPGQGLQFLFEYFSETQRNKGNFPGRFSGRQFSNSRSEMNVSTLELGDSALYLCASSIGLAGGSETQYFGPGTRLLVL.

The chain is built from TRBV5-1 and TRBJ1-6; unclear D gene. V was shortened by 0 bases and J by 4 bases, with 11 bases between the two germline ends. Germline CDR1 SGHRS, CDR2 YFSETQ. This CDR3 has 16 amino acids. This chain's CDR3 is CASSLGSGGYNSPLHF. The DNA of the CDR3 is TGCGCCAGCAGCTTGGGAAGTGGAGGGTATAATTCACCCCTCCACTTT.

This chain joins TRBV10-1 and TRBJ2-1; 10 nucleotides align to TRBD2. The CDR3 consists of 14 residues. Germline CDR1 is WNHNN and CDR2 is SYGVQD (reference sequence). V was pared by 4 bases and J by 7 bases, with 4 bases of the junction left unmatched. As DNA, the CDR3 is TGCGCCAGCAGTGCCAGCGGGAGGGAAAATGAGCAGTTCTTC. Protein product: CASSASGRENEQFF.

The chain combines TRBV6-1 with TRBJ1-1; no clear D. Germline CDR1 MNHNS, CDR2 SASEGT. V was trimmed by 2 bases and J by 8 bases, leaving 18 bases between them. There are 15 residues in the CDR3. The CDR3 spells CASSEFSRGFGEAFF. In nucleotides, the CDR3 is TGTGCCAGCAGTGAATTCTCACGAGGGTTTGGCGAAGCTTTCTTT.

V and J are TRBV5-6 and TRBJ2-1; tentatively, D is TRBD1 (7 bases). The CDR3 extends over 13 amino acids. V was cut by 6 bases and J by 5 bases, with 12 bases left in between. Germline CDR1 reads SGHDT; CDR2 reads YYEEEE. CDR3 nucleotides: TGTGCCAGCATCCAGGGGGGACACAATGAGCAGTTCTTC. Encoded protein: CASIQGGHNEQFF. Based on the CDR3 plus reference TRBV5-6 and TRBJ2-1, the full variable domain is DAGVTQSPTHLIKTRGQQVTLRCSPKSGHDTVSWYQQALGQGPQFIFQYYEEEERQRGNFPDRFSGHQFPNYSSELNVNALLLGDSALYLCASIQGGHNEQFFGPGTRLTVL.

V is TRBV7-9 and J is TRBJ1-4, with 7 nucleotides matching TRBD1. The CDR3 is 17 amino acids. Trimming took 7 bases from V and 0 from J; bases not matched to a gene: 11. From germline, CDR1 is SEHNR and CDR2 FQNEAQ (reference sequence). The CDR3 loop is CASTVGTATSTNEKLFF. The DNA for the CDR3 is TGTGCCAGCACCGTCGGGACAGCCACCTCAACTAATGAAAAACTGTTTTTT. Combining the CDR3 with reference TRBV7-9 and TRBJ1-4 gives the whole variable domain DTGVSQNPRHKITKRGQNVTFRCDPISEHNRLYWYRQTLGQGPEFLTYFQNEAQLEKSRLLSDRFSAERPKGSFSTLEIQRTEQGDSAMYLCASTVGTATSTNEKLFFGSGTQLSVL.

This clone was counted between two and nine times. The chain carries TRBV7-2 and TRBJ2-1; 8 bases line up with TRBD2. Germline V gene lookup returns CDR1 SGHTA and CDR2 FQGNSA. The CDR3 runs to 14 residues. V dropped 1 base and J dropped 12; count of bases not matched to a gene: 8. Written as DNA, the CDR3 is TGTGCCAGCAGCTTAGACGGGAGGGCCGGGGGGCAGTTCTTC. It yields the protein CASSLDGRAGGQFF. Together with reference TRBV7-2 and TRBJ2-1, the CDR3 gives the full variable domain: GAGVSQSPSNKVTEKGKDVELRCDPISGHTALYWYRQSLGQGLEFLIYFQGNSAPDKSGLPSDRFSAERTGGSVSTLTIQRTQQEDSAVYLCASSLDGRAGGQFFGPGTRLTVL.

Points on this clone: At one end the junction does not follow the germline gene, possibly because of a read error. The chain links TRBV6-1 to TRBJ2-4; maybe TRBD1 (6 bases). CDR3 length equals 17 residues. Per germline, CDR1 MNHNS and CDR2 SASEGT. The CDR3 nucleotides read TGTGCCAGCAGTCAAGCATATACAGGGAGCCAAGGGAACATTCAGTACTTC. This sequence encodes CASSQAYTGSQGNIQYF.

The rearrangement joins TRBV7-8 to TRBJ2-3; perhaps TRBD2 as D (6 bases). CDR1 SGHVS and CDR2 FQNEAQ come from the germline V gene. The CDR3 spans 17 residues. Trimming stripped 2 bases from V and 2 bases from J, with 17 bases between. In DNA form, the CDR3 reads TGTGCCAGCAGCTTAATCTCTAGCGTACGGCTCACAGATACGCAGTATTTT. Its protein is CASSLISSVRLTDTQYF.

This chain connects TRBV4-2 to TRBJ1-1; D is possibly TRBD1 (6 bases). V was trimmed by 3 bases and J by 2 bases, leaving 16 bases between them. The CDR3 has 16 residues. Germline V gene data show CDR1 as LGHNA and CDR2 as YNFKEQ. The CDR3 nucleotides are TGTGCCAGCAGCCAGCCACGACTGACAGGTAACACTGAAGCTTTCTTT. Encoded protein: CASSQPRLTGNTEAFF.

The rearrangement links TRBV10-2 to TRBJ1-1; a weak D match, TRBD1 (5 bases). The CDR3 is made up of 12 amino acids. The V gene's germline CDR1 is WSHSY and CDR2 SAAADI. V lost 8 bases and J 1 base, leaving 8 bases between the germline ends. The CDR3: CASGDRNTEAFF. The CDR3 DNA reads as TGCGCCAGCGGCGACAGGAACACTGAAGCTTTCTTT.

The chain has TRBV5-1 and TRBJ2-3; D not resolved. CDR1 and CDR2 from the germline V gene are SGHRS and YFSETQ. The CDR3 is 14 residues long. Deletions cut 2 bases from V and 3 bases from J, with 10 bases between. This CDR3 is CASSFRARTDTQYF. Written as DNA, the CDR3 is TGCGCCAGCAGCTTCCGGGCTAGAACAGATACGCAGTATTTT.

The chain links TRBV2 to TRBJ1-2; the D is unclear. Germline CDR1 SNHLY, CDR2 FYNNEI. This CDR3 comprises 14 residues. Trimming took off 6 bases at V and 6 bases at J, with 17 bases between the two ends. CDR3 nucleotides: TGTGCCAGCAGGGGCCTCCAGATTATTGATGGCTACACCTTC. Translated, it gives CASRGLQIIDGYTF.

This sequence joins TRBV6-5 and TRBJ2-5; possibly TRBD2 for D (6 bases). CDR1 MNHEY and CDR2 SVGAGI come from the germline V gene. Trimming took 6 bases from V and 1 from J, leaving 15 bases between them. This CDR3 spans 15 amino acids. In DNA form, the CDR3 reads TGTGCCAGCAGCCCAAGTATAGCGGCCCAAGAGACCCAGTACTTC. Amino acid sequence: CASSPSIAAQETQYF.

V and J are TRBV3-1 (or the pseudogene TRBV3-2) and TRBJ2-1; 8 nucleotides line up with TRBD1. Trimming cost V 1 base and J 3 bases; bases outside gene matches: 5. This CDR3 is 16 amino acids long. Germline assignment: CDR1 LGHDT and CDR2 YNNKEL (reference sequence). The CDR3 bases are TGTGCCAGCAGCCAAGGGACAGGGTCCGTCTACAATGAGCAGTTCTTC. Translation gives CASSQGTGSVYNEQFF.

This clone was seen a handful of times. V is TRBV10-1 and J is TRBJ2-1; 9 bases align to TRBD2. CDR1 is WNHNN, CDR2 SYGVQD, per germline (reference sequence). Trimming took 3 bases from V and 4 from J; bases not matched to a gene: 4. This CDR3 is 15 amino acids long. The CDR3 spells CASSDSGGRYNEQFF. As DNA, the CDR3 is TGCGCCAGCAGTGATAGCGGGGGACGATACAATGAGCAGTTCTTC.

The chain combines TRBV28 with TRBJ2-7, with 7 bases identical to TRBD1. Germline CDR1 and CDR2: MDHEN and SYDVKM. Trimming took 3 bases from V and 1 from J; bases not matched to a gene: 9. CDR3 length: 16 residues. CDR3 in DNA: TGTGCCAGCAGTTTCGTCTCAGGGGGTAGATCCTACGAGCAGTACTTC. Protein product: CASSFVSGGRSYEQYF.

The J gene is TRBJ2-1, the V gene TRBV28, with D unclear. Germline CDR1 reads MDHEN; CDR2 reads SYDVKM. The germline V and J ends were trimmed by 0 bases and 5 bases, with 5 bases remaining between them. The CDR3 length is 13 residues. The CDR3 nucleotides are TGTGCCAGCAGTTTATGGACCCACAATGAGCAGTTCTTC. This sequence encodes CASSLWTHNEQFF.

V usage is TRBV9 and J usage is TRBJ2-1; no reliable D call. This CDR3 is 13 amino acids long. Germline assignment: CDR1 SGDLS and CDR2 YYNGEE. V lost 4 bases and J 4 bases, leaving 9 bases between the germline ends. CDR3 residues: CASSLRLYNEQFF. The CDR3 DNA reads TGTGCCAGCAGCCTTCGACTGTACAATGAGCAGTTCTTC.

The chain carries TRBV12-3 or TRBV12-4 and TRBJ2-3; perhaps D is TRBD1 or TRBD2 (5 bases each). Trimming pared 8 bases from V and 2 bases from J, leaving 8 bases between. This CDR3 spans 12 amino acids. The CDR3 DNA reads TGTGCCAGCGAGGGACCCACAGATACGCAGTATTTT. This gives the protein CASEGPTDTQYF.

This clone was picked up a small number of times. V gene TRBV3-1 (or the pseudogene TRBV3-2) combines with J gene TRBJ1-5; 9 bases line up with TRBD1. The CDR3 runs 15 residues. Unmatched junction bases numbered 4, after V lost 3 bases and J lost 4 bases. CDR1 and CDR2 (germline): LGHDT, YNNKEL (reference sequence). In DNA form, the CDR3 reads TGTGCCAGCAGCCAGGCGGGACAGGGTAATCAGCCCCAGCATTTT. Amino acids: CASSQAGQGNQPQHF.

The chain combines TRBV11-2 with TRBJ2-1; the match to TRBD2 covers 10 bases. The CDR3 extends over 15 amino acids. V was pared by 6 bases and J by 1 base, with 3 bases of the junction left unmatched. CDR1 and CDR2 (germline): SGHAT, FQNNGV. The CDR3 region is CASRFSGRSYNEQFF. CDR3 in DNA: TGTGCCAGCAGATTTAGCGGGAGGTCCTACAATGAGCAGTTCTTC.

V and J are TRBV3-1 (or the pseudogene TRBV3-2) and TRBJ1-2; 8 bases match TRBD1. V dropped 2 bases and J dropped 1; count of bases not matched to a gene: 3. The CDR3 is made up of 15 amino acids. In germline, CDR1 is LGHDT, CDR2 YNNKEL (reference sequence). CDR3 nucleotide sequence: TGTGCCAGCAGCCAAACAGGGGGGGATAACTATGGCTACACCTTC. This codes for CASSQTGGDNYGYTF.

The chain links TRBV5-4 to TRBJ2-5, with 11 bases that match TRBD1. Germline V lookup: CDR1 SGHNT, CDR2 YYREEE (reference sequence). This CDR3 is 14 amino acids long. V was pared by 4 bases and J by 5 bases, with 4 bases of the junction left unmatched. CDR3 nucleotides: TGTGCCAGCAGCCGATGGGACAGGGGGGAGACCCAGTACTTC. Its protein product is CASSRWDRGETQYF.

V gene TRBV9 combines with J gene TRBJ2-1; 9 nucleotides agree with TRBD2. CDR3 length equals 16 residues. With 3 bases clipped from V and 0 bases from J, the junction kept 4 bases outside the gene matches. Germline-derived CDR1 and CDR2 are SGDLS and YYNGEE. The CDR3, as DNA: TGTGCCAGCAGCGGCCTTAGCGGGAGCTCCTACAATGAGCAGTTCTTC. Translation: CASSGLSGSSYNEQFF.